This TCR beta chain was sequenced for a study of T cell clonality in common variable immunodeficiency (dated by TCRdb to between 2014 and 2016). General study outcomes and caveats: Although equal DNA input was used, an average of approximately 82,000 unique sequences per sample was obtained for controls, compared with 30,000 to 35,000 for CVID samples. TCRbeta clonality was higher in CVID subjects than in healthy controls (t-test p = 0.018), and the increase was most characteristic of about a third of subjects. Fewer TCRbeta clones were shared among CVID subjects than among healthy controls (p < 0.0001). Differences among patients in the CVID cohort limited the correlations between repertoire features and clinical complications. CVID TCRbeta sequences reportedly showed fewer deletions and N-nucleotide insertions and lacked highly modified clones with 13 or more V deletions. According to the authors, figuring out what caused the increased clonality in CVID would require sequencing the repertoires of T cell subpopulations.

This clone was counted at least ten times. The clone's antigen remains unknown. CVID samples and control samples contributed equivalent amounts of genomic DNA as sequencing input. For every sample, a 60 bp segment covering the rearranged TCRbeta CDR3 region was amplified and then sequenced. TCRbeta amplification used the immunoSEQ assay, a bias-corrected multiplex PCR with high-throughput sequencing. The original pipeline was this. Every unique nucleotide sequence was considered a clone and was annotated with V, D and J genes, copy number and frequency. Sequences were labeled productive if in frame, and non-productive if out of frame or containing stop codons. As previously described, clonality was calculated on the basis of Shannon's entropy. The predicted amino acid sequences of productive clones were used to derive mean CDR3 Kyte-Doolittle hydropathy. Scaled V gene usage was hierarchically clustered using Manhattan distance and complete linkage with the R hclust function. Sharing of clones by CDR3 amino acid sequence was evaluated by resampling 12 repertoires per group over 100 rounds. The repertoires were searched for 70 published EBV-specific and approximately 240 published CMV-specific TCRbeta sequences. A couple of CVID samples that yielded fewer than 10,000 sequences were excluded from the analysis, so approximately 40 CVID repertoires were retained. Drawn from immuneACCESS, this table holds only the in-frame rearrangements with V and J called that TCRdb kept. Clones are partly lost; checked studies trace under half to an unresolved V gene and leave the rest unexplained. V and J calls and clone size follow that table, whereas D and trimming were derived from the DNA. The sample has tens of thousands of clones on record, with no singletons. The biggest ten clones account for 1.8% of the sample.

Most CVID patients and most healthy controls were of Caucasian heritage. From each donor, roughly 4.5 to 8 ml of heparinized peripheral whole blood was collected. Genomic DNA from adults with common variable immune deficiency (CVID) and from healthy adult controls was used to sequence TCRbeta CDR3 repertoires. There were approximately 22 healthy adult volunteers in the control group (approximately 12 female and 10 or so male), ranging in age from about 23 to 75 years, with a mean age of roughly 35. Diluted blood was density-centrifuged over Hypaque 1077 or Ficoll-Paque to isolate peripheral blood mononuclear cells. Unsorted mononuclear cells served as the source of genomic DNA, which was extracted either by Qiagen column purification or by a centrifugation-based method. The source material was peripheral blood mononuclear cells. The origin of this receptor is a person between 18 and 75 years old in good health.

The sequenced CDR3 bases are TGTGCCAGCAGCCACCGACAGGGGGCAGATACG. It translates as CASSHRQGADT. In full, the CDR3 reads CASSHRQGADTQYF. The chain links TRBV5-4 with TRBJ2-3; 9 nucleotides in the junction match TRBD1. The CDR3 goes on 3 residues after the read ends, and that part is filled in from the germline J gene. Trimming leaves V shorter by 4 bases and J shorter by 4 bases, with the junction holding 4 bases beyond the gene matches. CDR1 and CDR2 were assigned from the germline V gene (reference sequence) as SGHNT and YYREEE. The CDR3 sequence holds 14 residues, the cysteine and phenylalanine included. The DNA shown is the part of the CDR3 that was read: 33 bases, in frame from base 1. The full variable domain, completed from the reference TRBV5-4 and TRBJ2-3 proteins outside the CDR3, reads ETGVTQSPTHLIKTRGQQVTLRCSSQSGHNTVSWYQQALGQGPQFIFQYYREEENGRGNFPPRFSGLQFPNYSSELNVNALELDDSALYLCASSHRQGADTQYFGPGTRLTVL.